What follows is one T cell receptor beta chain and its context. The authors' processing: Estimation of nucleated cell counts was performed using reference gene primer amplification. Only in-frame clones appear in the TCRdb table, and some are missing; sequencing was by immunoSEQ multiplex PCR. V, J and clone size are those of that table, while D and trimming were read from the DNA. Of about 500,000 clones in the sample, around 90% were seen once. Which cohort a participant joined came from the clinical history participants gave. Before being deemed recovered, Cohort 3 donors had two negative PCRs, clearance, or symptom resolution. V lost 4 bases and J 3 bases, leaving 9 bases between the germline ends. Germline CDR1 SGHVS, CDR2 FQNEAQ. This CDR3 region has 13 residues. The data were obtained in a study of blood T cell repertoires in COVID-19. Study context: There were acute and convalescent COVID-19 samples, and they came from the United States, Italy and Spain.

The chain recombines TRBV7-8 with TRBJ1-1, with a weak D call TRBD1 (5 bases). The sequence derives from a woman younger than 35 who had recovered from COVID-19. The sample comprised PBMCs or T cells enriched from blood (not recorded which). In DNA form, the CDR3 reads TGTGCCAGCAGCTCCAACAGGTACACTGAAGCTTTCTTT. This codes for CASSSNRYTEAFF.